This T cell receptor (beta chain) was obtained from a study of regulatory T cells in long-lasting Graves disease (dated by TCRdb to the early 2020s). The study in broad terms: Newly diagnosed Graves' disease patients had taken antithyroid drugs for less than 3 months. Persistent Graves' disease patients were compared with newly diagnosed Graves' disease patients by peripheral blood TCR sequencing and RNA sequencing. The study was conducted in China and was registered as a clinical trial. A total of around 35 samples were covered by TCR sequencing, comprising some 13 persistent and around 20 newly diagnosed Graves' disease patients. Findings and caveats that apply to the study as a whole: Persistent disease showed preferential use of TRBV28, TRBJ1-2 and TRBJ2-5, whereas newly diagnosed disease favored TRBV20-1 and TRBJ2-1. Only peripheral blood was studied, because thyroid tissue, the primary lesion, was inaccessible. Persistent Graves' disease patients showed lower TCR Shannon entropy and fewer highly expanded clones than newly diagnosed patients, suggesting clonal expansion. Patients with persistent disease shared more public clonotypes (approximately 2,500) than newly diagnosed patients did (966). As a limitation, the authors acknowledged that the small sample size may reduce accuracy. Sequencing and analysis were limited to the TCR beta chain.

Read against the paper, the sample's time point label means: newly diagnosed GD, antithyroid drugs for less than 3 months. RNA was extracted from PBMCs in TRIzol for both TCR sequencing and RNA sequencing. The diagnosis of Graves' disease was made according to American Thyroid Association guidelines. Patients for the study were recruited at an endocrinology department in Xi'an, China. Each patient gave approximately 8.8 milliliters of peripheral blood, collected in an EDTA anticoagulant tube. Ficoll Paque Plus density gradient separation was used to isolate PBMCs, and no further T cell sorting was performed. An Agilent 2100 Bioanalyzer and agarose gel were used to check RNA quality, while a NanoDrop 2000 measured RNA concentration. This clonotype appeared many times. What antigen it recognizes has not been identified. One base away there is no much larger clone; base qualities are not given. The CDR3 runs 14 amino acids, cysteine and phenylalanine included. The entry retains the CDR3 DNA only, 42 bases that are in frame from base 1. CDR1 is given as SGHVS and CDR2 as FQNEAQ, both from the germline V gene. Trimming removed 1 base from V and 8 bases from J; the gene matches leave 7 bases unexplained.

The library relied on multiplex PCR. Instrument used: Illumina HiSeq 4000. To build TCR beta libraries, CDR3 regions were amplified by Arm-PCR using iRepertoire HTBI primers. Before sequencing, the PCR products went through gel purification. The study's processing was this. Gene usage analysis of CDR3 amino acid clonotypes relied on the 60 or so TRBV and about 13 TRBJ segments identified across samples. COPE and FqMerger were used to merge the filtered high-quality paired reads into contigs. BLAST was used to align contigs to IMGT TRBV, TRBD and TRBJ reference genes, with CDR3 defined following IMGT. Clonotypes above 0.1% frequency were classified as highly expanded clones. Shannon entropy was used to measure repertoire diversity, and the Gini coefficient was used to measure V-J evenness. A clonotype found in more than one individual was treated as public. Clones were called with MiXCR by TCRdb after fastp trimmed the public reads at Q25, and only in-frame beta chains were retained. CDR3 protein sequences are deduplicated, and each keeps its most common genes and DNA. TCRdb, rather than the study authors, made the V and J calls. This sample holds fewer than 550,000 distinct CDR3 sequences; about 16% were observed only once. In total, the top ten clones hold around 25% of the sample.

In addition, the sample was reused for a study of T cells in Graves' hyperthyroidism and ophthalmopathy. Drawing on the second study: A patient counted as having stable Graves' hyperthyroidism if no progression to ophthalmopathy occurred over 18 months of follow-up. Hyperthyroidism patients were aged 18 to 65 years and newly diagnosed, with disease duration of less than 2 months. Exclusion was applied to patients with uncontrolled infections, other autoimmune diseases, pregnancy or lactation. Diagnoses were based on clinical symptoms, serum thyroxine and TRAb, thyroid ultrasound and orbital computed tomography. A first-round RT-PCR of the TCR CDR3 used the HTBI primer set with the Qiagen OneStep RT-PCR kit. Most expanded thyroid clonotypes (frequency above 0.001) were also detected in blood, suggesting blood repertoires may reflect thyroid immune responses. A model built on a 13 V-J signature distinguished ophthalmopathy from stable hyperthyroidism, reaching 87.88% sensitivity and 81.08% specificity in cross-validation and 80%/75% in testing. In validation, progression to ophthalmopathy was predicted by the model with roughly 71% sensitivity and approximately 78% specificity, a median of roughly 6.4 months before onset. To identify TCR V-J signatures that set the groups apart, the researchers used a discovery cohort of more than 95 patients, made up of 43 with Graves' ophthalmopathy and 57 with stable Graves' hyperthyroidism. Prospective prediction of ophthalmopathy was tested in an independent validation cohort consisting of 18 to 20 hyperthyroidism patients and some 16 patients who later progressed to ophthalmopathy. The 100 discovery patients were divided at random into training and test sets in a 7:3 ratio. Thyroid tissue and blood T-cell repertoires from about six Graves' hyperthyroidism patients were also compared in the study. Once sampling was done, hyperthyroidism patients were given methimazole at a starting dose of 30 mg daily, whereas ophthalmopathy patients were given high-dose intravenous methylprednisolone. A second multiplex PCR round built the libraries, followed by size selection and purification. Sequencing of the libraries was done on an Illumina HiSeq2000 using paired-end 100 bp reads. SOAPnuke was used to process the raw data, throwing out any read that contained adapters or uncalled bases, had a mean Phred below 15, or lacked an exact constant-primer or identifier match. COPE v1.2.5 was used to merge the high-quality paired reads, and each unique nucleotide sequence was defined as a clonotype. MiTCR v1.1 was used to align clonotypes to the IMGT TRBV, TRBD and TRBJ reference segments. Only V-J combinations with frequency above 0.0001, covering 99.2% of repertoires, were analysed. A TCS score was defined as the ratio between F50 (clonal expansion) and ExV (chaos), using BLOSUM62-based TCRdist between CDR3 peptides within each V-J. Welch's t-statistics and random forest reduced roughly 530 V-J features to around 14, which were used in a naive Bayes classifier (R e1071). No statistical method was used to set the sample size in advance, and investigators knew the group allocation. The paper reports TCR Vbeta CDR3 sequencing of more than 120 peripheral blood samples: 43 ophthalmopathy, under 80 hyperthyroidism and around 17 progressor patients.

The sequence links TRBV7-8 to TRBJ1-2; 7 bases in the middle match TRBD1. This specimen consisted of peripheral blood mononuclear cells (PBMCs), obtained at new diagnosis, from a patient treated with antithyroid drugs. The receptor was isolated from a woman aged 35 to 59 with Graves disease. Donor details come from another sample of the same person, matched by shared clones. The nucleotide sequence is given as TGTGCCAGCAGCTTAGGGACAGGATCAAAAGGCTACACCTTC. The translation is CASSLGTGSKGYTF.